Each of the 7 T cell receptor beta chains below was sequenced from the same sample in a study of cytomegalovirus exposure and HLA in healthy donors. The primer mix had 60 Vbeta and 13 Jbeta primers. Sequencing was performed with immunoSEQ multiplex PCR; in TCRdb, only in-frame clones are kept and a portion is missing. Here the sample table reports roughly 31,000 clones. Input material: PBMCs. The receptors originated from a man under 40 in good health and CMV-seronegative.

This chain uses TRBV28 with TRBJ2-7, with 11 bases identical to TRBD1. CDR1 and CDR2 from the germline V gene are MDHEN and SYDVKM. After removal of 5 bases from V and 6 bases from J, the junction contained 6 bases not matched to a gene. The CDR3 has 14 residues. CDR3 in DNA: TGTGCCAGCAGTCCTGGACAGGGGGCTCGCGAGCAGTACTTC. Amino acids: CASSPGQGAREQYF.

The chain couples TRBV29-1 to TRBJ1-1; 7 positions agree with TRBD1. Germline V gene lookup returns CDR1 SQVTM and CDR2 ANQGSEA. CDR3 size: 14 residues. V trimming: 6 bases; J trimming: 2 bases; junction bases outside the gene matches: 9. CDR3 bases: TGCAGCGTCGAAACACAGGGGCTTAACACTGAAGCTTTCTTT. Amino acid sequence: CSVETQGLNTEAFF.

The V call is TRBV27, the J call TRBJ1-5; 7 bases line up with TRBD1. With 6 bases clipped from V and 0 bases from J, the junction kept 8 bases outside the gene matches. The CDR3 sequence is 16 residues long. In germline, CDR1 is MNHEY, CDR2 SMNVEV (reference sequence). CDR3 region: CASRLGTAYSNQPQHF. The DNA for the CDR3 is TGTGCCAGCAGGCTAGGGACAGCGTATAGCAATCAGCCCCAGCATTTT.

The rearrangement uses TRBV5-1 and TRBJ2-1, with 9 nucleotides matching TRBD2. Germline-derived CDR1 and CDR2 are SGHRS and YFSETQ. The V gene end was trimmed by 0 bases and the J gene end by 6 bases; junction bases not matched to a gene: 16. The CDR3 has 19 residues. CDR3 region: CASSLAWRARASGINEQFF. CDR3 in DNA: TGCGCCAGCAGCTTGGCTTGGAGGGCCAGGGCTAGCGGGATCAATGAGCAGTTCTTC. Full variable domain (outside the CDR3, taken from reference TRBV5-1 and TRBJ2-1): KAGVTQTPRYLIKTRGQQVTLSCSPISGHRSVSWYQQTPGQGLQFLFEYFSETQRNKGNFPGRFSGRQFSNSRSEMNVSTLELGDSALYLCASSLAWRARASGINEQFFGPGTRLTVL.

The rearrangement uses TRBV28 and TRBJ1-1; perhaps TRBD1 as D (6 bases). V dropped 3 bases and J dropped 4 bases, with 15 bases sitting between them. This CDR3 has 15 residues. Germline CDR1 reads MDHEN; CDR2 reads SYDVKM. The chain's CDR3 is CASSLGNRVGTEAFF. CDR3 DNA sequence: TGTGCCAGCAGTTTGGGGAACAGGGTGGGCACTGAAGCTTTCTTT.

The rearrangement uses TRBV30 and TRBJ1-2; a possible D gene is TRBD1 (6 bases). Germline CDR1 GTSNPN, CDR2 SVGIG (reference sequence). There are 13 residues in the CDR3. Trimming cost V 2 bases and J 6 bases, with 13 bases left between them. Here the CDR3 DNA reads TGTGCCTGGAGTATGGGGACATATCATGGCTACACCTTC. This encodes CAWSMGTYHGYTF.

DNA for the CDR3: TGTGCCAGCTCACCACGCCGAGAGGCTGGAAACACCATATATTTT. Its protein is CASSPRREAGNTIYF. The rearrangement joins TRBV18 to TRBJ1-3, with no clear D. There are 15 residues in the CDR3. The germline CDR1 and CDR2 sequences are KGHSH and LQKENI. V lost 1 base, J lost 2 bases, and 9 bases lay in between.